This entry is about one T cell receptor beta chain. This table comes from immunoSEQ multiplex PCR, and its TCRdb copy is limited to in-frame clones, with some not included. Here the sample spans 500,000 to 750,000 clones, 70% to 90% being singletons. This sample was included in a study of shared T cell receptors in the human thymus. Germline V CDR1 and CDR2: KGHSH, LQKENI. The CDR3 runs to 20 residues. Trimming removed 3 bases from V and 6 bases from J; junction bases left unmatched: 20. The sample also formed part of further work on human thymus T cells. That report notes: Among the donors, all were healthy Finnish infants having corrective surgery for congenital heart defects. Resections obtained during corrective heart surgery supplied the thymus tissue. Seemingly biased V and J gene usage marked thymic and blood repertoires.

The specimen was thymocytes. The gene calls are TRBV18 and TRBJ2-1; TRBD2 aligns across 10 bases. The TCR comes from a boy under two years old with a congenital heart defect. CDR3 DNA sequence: TGTGCCAGCTCACCCACCAACCTCTCAAGGACTAGCGGCTCCCCCAATGAGCAGTTCTTC. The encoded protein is CASSPTNLSRTSGSPNEQFF.